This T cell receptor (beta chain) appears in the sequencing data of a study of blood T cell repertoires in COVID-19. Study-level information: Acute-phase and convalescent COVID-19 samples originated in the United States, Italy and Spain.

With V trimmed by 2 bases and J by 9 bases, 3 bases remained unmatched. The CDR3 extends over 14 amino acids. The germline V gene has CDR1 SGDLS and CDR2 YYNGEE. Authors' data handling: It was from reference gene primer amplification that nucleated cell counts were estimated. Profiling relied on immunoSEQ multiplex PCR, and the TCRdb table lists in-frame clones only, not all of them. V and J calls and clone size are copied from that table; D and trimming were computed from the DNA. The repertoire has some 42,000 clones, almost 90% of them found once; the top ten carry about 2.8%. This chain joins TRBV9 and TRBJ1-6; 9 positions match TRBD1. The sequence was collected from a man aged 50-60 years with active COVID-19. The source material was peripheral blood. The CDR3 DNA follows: TGTGCCAGCAGCGTTGGACAGGGGACTTCACCCCTCCACTTT. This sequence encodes CASSVGQGTSPLHF.